This T cell receptor (beta chain) was profiled in a study of beta chain features in type 1 diabetes. CDR1 SQVTM and CDR2 ANQGSEA come from the germline V gene. CDR3 length: 13 amino acids. The sample holds a few counts of this clone. Its antigen is unidentified. Study-level findings and limits: Moderate yet significant TCRB CDR3 shortening was seen in Type 1 diabetes patients in all four CD4+ subsets.

Since all of the isolated RNA was reverse transcribed, expressed TCRB transcripts were what got sequenced. TCRdb keeps only in-frame clones here, not all; method: immunoSEQ multiplex PCR. This sample yields about 320,000 clones, of which 14% are seen a single time; about 6.6% belongs to the top ten. The sample consisted of central memory CD4+ T cells from blood. This TCR was recovered from a man aged 25 to 40 in good health. This chain connects TRBV29-1 to TRBJ2-5, with a weak D call TRBD1 (7 bases). The assigned J gene may be wrong: the sequence end matches TRBJ2-7 better. The CDR3 nucleotides read TGCAGCGTTGGGGCAGGGGGGAGCTACGAGCAGTACTTC. It specifies CSVGAGGSYEQYF.